This is a list of T cell receptor beta chains from one sample in a study of blood T cell repertoires in COVID-19. TCRdb's table, derived via immunoSEQ multiplex PCR, lists solely in-frame clones and lacks some. This sample has 140,000 to 150,000 clones, with under 90% found just once. Material: peripheral blood. These receptors all stem from a human donor in a cohort sampled during active COVID-19. CDR3s include the opening cysteine and the closing phenylalanine or tryptophan. Each record gives: D gene, J gene, V gene, clone size, CDR3 protein, CDR3 DNA. A D gene is named only where the DNA matches it firmly. The listing skips clone size in some rows; elsewhere it reads once, few, many or a size class.

d_call: TRBD2; j_call: TRBJ2-3; v_call: TRBV7-2; clone_size: .; cdr3_aa: CASSLLNPGGWGSTDTQYF; cdr3_nt: TGTGCCAGCAGCTTACTTAACCCGGGGGGTTGGGGGAGCACAGATACGCAGTATTTT
d_call: TRBD1; j_call: TRBJ2-7; v_call: TRBV4-1; clone_size: medium-sized; cdr3_aa: CASSRQGAKEQYF; cdr3_nt: TGCGCCAGCAGCCGTCAGGGGGCAAAGGAGCAGTACTTC
d_call: TRBD1; j_call: TRBJ2-1; v_call: TRBV11-3; clone_size: .; cdr3_aa: CASSSRDRVGNEQFF; cdr3_nt: TGTGCCAGCAGCTCCCGGGACAGGGTAGGGAATGAGCAGTTCTTC
d_call: .; j_call: TRBJ1-2; v_call: TRBV7-9; clone_size: .; cdr3_aa: CASSPTPQGTAGYGYTF; cdr3_nt: TGTGCCAGCAGCCCAACCCCACAGGGAACGGCGGGCTATGGCTACACCTTC
d_call: .; j_call: TRBJ1-5; v_call: TRBV15; clone_size: .; cdr3_aa: CATSRMRADQPQHF; cdr3_nt: TGTGCCACCAGCCGGATGAGGGCTGATCAGCCCCAGCATTTT
d_call: TRBD1; j_call: TRBJ1-1; v_call: TRBV6-5; clone_size: .; cdr3_aa: CASSYDLQGDTEAFF; cdr3_nt: TGTGCCAGCAGTTACGACTTACAGGGGGACACTGAAGCTTTCTTT
d_call: TRBD1; j_call: TRBJ2-2; v_call: TRBV13; clone_size: .; cdr3_aa: CASRAEAAGGNTGELFF; cdr3_nt: TGTGCCAGCAGAGCCGAAGCGGCAGGGGGGAACACCGGGGAGCTGTTTTTT
d_call: .; j_call: TRBJ1-1; v_call: TRBV6-5; clone_size: .; cdr3_aa: CASSYPQGGAFF; cdr3_nt: TGTGCCAGCAGTTACCCCCAGGGTGGAGCTTTCTTT
d_call: .; j_call: TRBJ2-7; v_call: TRBV30; clone_size: .; cdr3_aa: CAWSVGGPQRNTYF; cdr3_nt: TGTGCCTGGAGTGTAGGCGGGCCCCAACGCAATACGTACTTC
d_call: .; j_call: TRBJ1-1; v_call: TRBV2; clone_size: once; cdr3_aa: CASLGSMNTEAFF; cdr3_nt: TGTGCCAGCCTCGGGTCCATGAACACTGAAGCTTTCTTT
d_call: TRBD2; j_call: TRBJ2-1; v_call: TRBV10-2; clone_size: .; cdr3_aa: CASTLTSGGVGEQFF; cdr3_nt: TGCGCCAGCACTTTGACTAGCGGGGGGGTCGGGGAGCAGTTCTTC
d_call: .; j_call: TRBJ1-1; v_call: TRBV6-2/TRBV6-3; clone_size: .; cdr3_aa: CASSYLTVNTEAFF; cdr3_nt: TGTGCCAGCAGTTACCTGACAGTGAACACTGAAGCTTTCTTT
d_call: TRBD1; j_call: TRBJ1-1; v_call: TRBV6-5; clone_size: .; cdr3_aa: CASSGQGVTEAFF; cdr3_nt: TGTGCCAGCAGCGGACAGGGGGTAACTGAAGCTTTCTTT
d_call: TRBD1; j_call: TRBJ1-1; v_call: TRBV6-6; clone_size: once; cdr3_aa: CASSSDRGRRAEAFF; cdr3_nt: TGTGCCAGCAGTTCGGACAGGGGGCGCCGGGCCGAAGCTTTCTTT
d_call: TRBD1; j_call: TRBJ1-1; v_call: TRBV28; clone_size: .; cdr3_aa: CASSNRGRRTEAFF; cdr3_nt: TGTGCCAGCAGTAACAGGGGGCGCCGGACTGAAGCTTTCTTT
d_call: .; j_call: TRBJ2-1; v_call: TRBV6-1; clone_size: once; cdr3_aa: CASSEPGALYNEQFF; cdr3_nt: TGTGCCAGCAGTGAACCAGGGGCGCTTTACAATGAGCAGTTCTTC
d_call: TRBD1; j_call: TRBJ1-1; v_call: TRBV5-1; clone_size: .; cdr3_aa: CASSPGGTGAFSAGTEAFF; cdr3_nt: TGCGCCAGCAGCCCGGGTGGGACAGGGGCATTTTCAGCGGGCACTGAAGCTTTCTTT
d_call: .; j_call: TRBJ1-6; v_call: TRBV9; clone_size: .; cdr3_aa: CASGPSNYNSPLHF; cdr3_nt: TGTGCCAGTGGTCCTAGCAACTATAATTCACCCCTCCACTTT
d_call: TRBD1; j_call: TRBJ1-6; v_call: TRBV7-2; clone_size: few; cdr3_aa: CASSTRQGTTPLHF; cdr3_nt: TGTGCCAGCAGCACACGACAGGGCACTACGCCCCTCCACTTT
d_call: TRBD1; j_call: TRBJ1-2; v_call: TRBV19; clone_size: once; cdr3_aa: CASRPGPGTGNYGYTF; cdr3_nt: TGTGCCAGTAGACCAGGTCCCGGGACAGGGAACTATGGCTACACCTTC
d_call: TRBD1; j_call: TRBJ2-7; v_call: TRBV25-1; clone_size: few; cdr3_aa: CASSRTGSYEQYF; cdr3_nt: TGTGCCAGCAGTAGGACAGGTTCCTACGAGCAGTACTTC
d_call: TRBD2; j_call: TRBJ2-1; v_call: TRBV7-2; clone_size: .; cdr3_aa: CASSPPTSGGPSYNEQFF; cdr3_nt: TGTGCCAGCAGCCCACCGACTAGCGGGGGGCCATCCTACAATGAGCAGTTCTTC
d_call: TRBD1; j_call: TRBJ2-2; v_call: TRBV11-2; clone_size: .; cdr3_aa: CASTGQGAVGELFF; cdr3_nt: TGTGCCAGCACGGGACAGGGGGCCGTCGGGGAGCTGTTTTTT
d_call: .; j_call: TRBJ1-1; v_call: TRBV6-2/TRBV6-3; clone_size: .; cdr3_aa: CASSYLQPGTEAFF; cdr3_nt: TGTGCCAGCAGTTACTTACAGCCGGGGACTGAAGCTTTCTTT
d_call: .; j_call: TRBJ2-5; v_call: TRBV28; clone_size: .; cdr3_aa: CASSSRGQTQYF; cdr3_nt: TGTGCCAGCAGTTCCAGGGGCCAGACCCAGTACTTC
d_call: TRBD1; j_call: TRBJ1-2; v_call: TRBV7-2; clone_size: once; cdr3_aa: CASSLSSPGQANYGYTF; cdr3_nt: TGTGCCAGCAGCTTATCCTCTCCGGGACAGGCTAACTATGGCTACACCTTC
d_call: .; j_call: TRBJ2-7; v_call: TRBV12-3/TRBV12-4; clone_size: once; cdr3_aa: CASSPVGGEQYF; cdr3_nt: TGTGCCAGCAGCCCCGTGGGGGGCGAGCAGTACTTC
d_call: .; j_call: TRBJ1-3; v_call: TRBV6-5; clone_size: once; cdr3_aa: CASSYRVHSGNTIYF; cdr3_nt: TGTGCCAGCAGTTACCGAGTCCACTCTGGAAACACCATATATTTT
d_call: .; j_call: TRBJ1-1; v_call: TRBV4-1; clone_size: few; cdr3_aa: CASSQDEAGGTEAFF; cdr3_nt: TGCGCCAGCAGCCAAGATGAGGCAGGAGGGACTGAAGCTTTCTTT
d_call: .; j_call: TRBJ1-4; v_call: TRBV29-1; clone_size: .; cdr3_aa: CSVEVTAGAMEKLFF; cdr3_nt: TGCAGCGTTGAAGTGACGGCAGGGGCTATGGAAAAACTGTTTTTT
d_call: .; j_call: TRBJ2-5; v_call: TRBV19; clone_size: .; cdr3_aa: CATRVGGAGETQYF; cdr3_nt: TGTGCCACCCGGGTGGGAGGCGCAGGGGAGACCCAGTACTTC
d_call: .; j_call: TRBJ1-2; v_call: TRBV10-3; clone_size: .; cdr3_aa: CAISVAGPNYGYTF; cdr3_nt: TGTGCCATCAGTGTCGCAGGGCCGAACTATGGCTACACCTTC
d_call: .; j_call: TRBJ1-2; v_call: TRBV11-3; clone_size: .; cdr3_aa: CASTDGGYGYTF; cdr3_nt: TGTGCCAGCACCGACGGGGGGTATGGCTACACCTTC
d_call: .; j_call: TRBJ1-2; v_call: TRBV9; clone_size: few; cdr3_aa: CASSPSYTPRFYGYTF; cdr3_nt: TGTGCCAGCAGCCCCTCCTATACCCCACGGTTCTATGGCTACACCTTC
d_call: .; j_call: TRBJ1-1; v_call: TRBV7-2; clone_size: few; cdr3_aa: CASSPQGNWITEAFF; cdr3_nt: TGTGCCAGCAGCCCACAGGGTAATTGGATCACTGAAGCTTTCTTT
d_call: TRBD1; j_call: TRBJ1-4; v_call: TRBV5-1; clone_size: once; cdr3_aa: CASSYGTVPEKLFF; cdr3_nt: TGCGCCAGCAGCTATGGGACAGTACCGGAAAAACTGTTTTTT
d_call: TRBD1; j_call: TRBJ2-7; v_call: TRBV24-1; clone_size: few; cdr3_aa: CATSKGQGVYEQYF; cdr3_nt: TGTGCCACCAGTAAGGGACAGGGGGTCTACGAGCAGTACTTC
d_call: TRBD1; j_call: TRBJ2-2; v_call: TRBV12-5; clone_size: .; cdr3_aa: CASGLALGTGWTGELFF; cdr3_nt: TGTGCTAGTGGTTTGGCACTTGGGACAGGGTGGACCGGGGAGCTGTTTTTT
d_call: .; j_call: TRBJ1-1; v_call: TRBV5-8; clone_size: few; cdr3_aa: CASSLARTAMNTEAFF; cdr3_nt: TGTGCCAGCAGCTTGGCCCGGACAGCTATGAACACTGAAGCTTTCTTT
d_call: TRBD2; j_call: TRBJ2-1; v_call: TRBV7-9; clone_size: .; cdr3_aa: CASSFPGVAGVNEQFF; cdr3_nt: TGTGCCAGCAGCTTTCCCGGGGTAGCGGGGGTGAATGAGCAGTTCTTC
d_call: TRBD1; j_call: TRBJ1-3; v_call: TRBV30; clone_size: once; cdr3_aa: CAWKSGGSGNTIYF; cdr3_nt: TGTGCCTGGAAGTCAGGGGGCTCTGGAAACACCATATATTTT
d_call: TRBD1; j_call: TRBJ1-3; v_call: TRBV5-1; clone_size: .; cdr3_aa: CASSGTGRSGNTIYF; cdr3_nt: TGCGCCAGCAGCGGGACAGGCCGATCTGGAAACACCATATATTTT
d_call: .; j_call: TRBJ2-2; v_call: TRBV11-2; clone_size: .; cdr3_aa: CASSPPGAGVSGELFF; cdr3_nt: TGTGCCAGCAGCCCCCCAGGGGCGGGAGTTTCCGGGGAGCTGTTTTTT
d_call: TRBD2; j_call: TRBJ2-7; v_call: TRBV10-3; clone_size: .; cdr3_aa: CASKAPRGVSYEQYF; cdr3_nt: TGTGCCAGCAAAGCCCCCCGGGGGGTATCCTACGAGCAGTACTTC
d_call: TRBD1; j_call: TRBJ1-1; v_call: TRBV10-3; clone_size: .; cdr3_aa: CAITADRANTEAFF; cdr3_nt: TGTGCCATCACTGCGGACAGGGCGAACACTGAAGCTTTCTTT
d_call: TRBD2; j_call: TRBJ2-7; v_call: TRBV6-5; clone_size: .; cdr3_aa: CASSYPGGTRDDEQYF; cdr3_nt: TGTGCCAGCAGTTACCCCGGCGGGACTAGGGACGACGAGCAGTACTTC
d_call: TRBD2; j_call: TRBJ2-7; v_call: TRBV2; clone_size: .; cdr3_aa: CASRFGGATYEQYF; cdr3_nt: TGTGCCAGTCGTTTCGGGGGGGCTACCTACGAGCAGTACTTC
d_call: .; j_call: TRBJ2-5; v_call: TRBV10-2; clone_size: once; cdr3_aa: CASLRGMKETQYF; cdr3_nt: TGCGCCAGCCTCCGGGGGATGAAGGAGACCCAGTACTTC
d_call: TRBD2; j_call: TRBJ2-3; v_call: TRBV7-8; clone_size: .; cdr3_aa: CASSRTSGGAYTDTQYF; cdr3_nt: TGTGCCAGCAGCCGGACTAGCGGGGGGGCGTACACAGATACGCAGTATTTT
d_call: .; j_call: TRBJ1-2; v_call: TRBV6-2/TRBV6-3; clone_size: once; cdr3_aa: CASSYGQPYGYTF; cdr3_nt: TGTGCCAGCAGTTACGGGCAGCCATATGGCTACACCTTC
d_call: .; j_call: TRBJ1-2; v_call: TRBV6-5; clone_size: .; cdr3_aa: CASSPGRDFYGYTF; cdr3_nt: TGTGCCAGCAGTCCTGGACGGGACTTCTATGGCTACACCTTC
d_call: TRBD2; j_call: TRBJ2-5; v_call: TRBV6-5; clone_size: .; cdr3_aa: CASLTSGGARETQYF; cdr3_nt: TGTGCCAGCCTGACTAGCGGGGGCGCCCGGGAGACCCAGTACTTC
d_call: .; j_call: TRBJ1-3; v_call: TRBV7-2; clone_size: .; cdr3_aa: CASSPGFSGNTIYF; cdr3_nt: TGTGCCAGCAGCCCGGGGTTCTCTGGAAACACCATATATTTT
d_call: TRBD2; j_call: TRBJ2-3; v_call: TRBV20-1; clone_size: .; cdr3_aa: CSASKEGGRRDTQYF; cdr3_nt: TGCAGTGCTAGTAAGGAGGGAGGGCGACGAGATACGCAGTATTTT
d_call: TRBD1; j_call: TRBJ2-3; v_call: TRBV11-3; clone_size: .; cdr3_aa: CASSRTGASTDTQYF; cdr3_nt: TGTGCCAGCAGCCGGACAGGGGCTAGCACAGATACGCAGTATTTT
d_call: TRBD1; j_call: TRBJ1-5; v_call: TRBV6-1; clone_size: .; cdr3_aa: CASSEGTGYQPQHF; cdr3_nt: TGTGCCAGCAGTGAGGGGACAGGGTATCAGCCCCAGCATTTT
d_call: .; j_call: TRBJ1-2; v_call: TRBV13; clone_size: few; cdr3_aa: CASSLRTERGYGYTF; cdr3_nt: TGTGCCAGCAGCTTAAGGACAGAGAGGGGCTATGGCTACACCTTC
d_call: .; j_call: TRBJ1-2; v_call: TRBV30; clone_size: once; cdr3_aa: CAWQGNYGYTF; cdr3_nt: TGTGCCTGGCAGGGAAACTATGGCTACACCTTC
d_call: TRBD2; j_call: TRBJ2-5; v_call: TRBV11-3; clone_size: .; cdr3_aa: CASSRPGGSKETQYF; cdr3_nt: TGTGCCAGCAGCCGACCGGGGGGAAGTAAAGAGACCCAGTACTTC
d_call: TRBD1; j_call: TRBJ1-2; v_call: TRBV12-3/TRBV12-4; clone_size: .; cdr3_aa: CASSRQGHGYTF; cdr3_nt: TGTGCCAGCAGTCGACAGGGACATGGCTACACCTTC